This T cell receptor (beta chain) appears in the sequencing data of a study of early T cells in non-severe SARS-CoV-2 infection (dated by TCRdb to the early 2020s). For the wider study: TCR sequencing used bulk RNA from unsorted whole blood, so alpha and beta chains could not be paired.

A case-control design nested within a healthcare worker cohort in London, UK, was used, with weekly nasopharyngeal swab PCR tests and blood sampling performed. Healthcare workers were enrolled in the week of the UK lockdown, from 23 to 31 March 2020, and were followed every week for up to roughly 16 weeks. On the study overall, not on this receptor specifically: VDJdb matching was skewed toward anti-spike CD8 responses, so virus-specific expansions were likely underestimated and private and CD4 specificities were missed.

This clonotype was counted many times. The antigen this receptor binds is unknown. Base quality data are lacking; no much larger clone is found one base away. The library was made by 5' RACE. These reads were obtained on a NextSeq 500. Unique molecular identifiers were attached to individual cDNA molecules in the TCR library protocol so that sequencing error and PCR bias could be corrected. Both TCR alpha and beta chains were sequenced, and tight co-correlation was observed between alpha and beta sequence abundances in each sample. The source study handled its data this way. Decombinator V4 was used to annotate the V gene, J gene and CDR3 of the TCR sequences. Expanded TCRs were defined as changing significantly between any two time points under a Poisson model with p below 0.0001. TCR abundances were normalised to the total number of TCRs sequenced per sample and expressed as counts per million. VDJdb, accessed 1 November 2021, was searched for CMV, EBV and SARS-CoV-2 annotated TCRs, with TCRs annotated for multiple antigens excluded. TCRdb reworked the public reads: Q25 trimming with fastp, MiXCR clone assembly, productive beta chains retained. Each CDR3 protein appears once, grouped with its most common genes and DNA. V and J calls and clone size were set by TCRdb, not the authors. This sample holds around 70,000 distinct CDR3 sequences; less than 15% were observed only once. The top ten hold around 1.7% of the sample.

The clonotype originates from an adult who was a healthcare worker with PCR-confirmed SARS-CoV-2 infection or an uninfected control (not recorded which). The source material was whole blood.

The DNA sequence is as follows: TGTGCCAGCGGCTTACCGGGGGTTCCTGAAAAACTGTTTTTT. Its product reads: CASGLPGVPEKLFF. The sequence links TRBV27 to TRBJ1-4; TRBD1 is possibly the D segment (5 matching bases). CDR1 and CDR2, looked up from the germline V gene (reference sequence), are MNHEY and SMNVEV. V lost 8 bases and J lost 7 bases; the stretch between them is 17 bases long. The CDR3 has 14 amino acids, counting the end cysteine and phenylalanine. Solely the CDR3 DNA is kept, with 42 bases framed from the first base.